The sequence of this TCR beta chain was determined in a study of a mutant IDH1 vaccine in newly diagnosed glioma (dated by TCRdb to the early 2020s). General notes on the study: Vaccination was initiated 4-6 weeks after radiotherapy alone, or concurrently with temozolomide cycles in the chemotherapy-containing groups. Of the 25 to 40 treated patients, roughly 60% were male and 37.5% were female, and the mean age was approximately 39 years. Before enrollment, patients had received standard therapy of radiotherapy alone, temozolomide alone, or radiochemotherapy with temozolomide; most received the combination. The week-35 safety follow-up took place at visit V12, and the week-47 end of study took place at visit V13. Peripheral blood was collected at six visits: V03 (baseline), V05, V07, V10, V12 and V13. Longitudinal TCRB deep sequencing was performed for some 25 treated patients wherever samples were available for exploratory analyses.

Worth noting for this clone: No cognate antigen has been identified for it. There are no base qualities to consult, and no much larger clone falls within one base.

The CDR3 contains 14 residues, cysteine and phenylalanine counted. Only the CDR3 region is kept as DNA, spanning 42 bases read in frame from base 1. V lost 1 base and J lost 0 bases; the stretch between them is 6 bases long. From a lookup of the germline V gene (reference sequence), CDR1 and CDR2 are SEHNR and FQNEAQ. General findings and caveats noted by the study authors: Pseudoprogression seemed to be unrelated to changes in the top peripheral T cell clonotypes found by TCRB sequencing. Selection of PBMC samples for TCRB deep sequencing was based on availability. Immune responses induced by the vaccine were seen in roughly 95% of patients across multiple MHC alleles. According to the authors, sample limitations meant that analyses of patient blood samples could not be reproduced.

Receptors were amplified or captured by the immunoSEQ multiplex PCR assay. Following the manufacturer's protocol, the hsTCRB Kit was used to amplify rearranged TCR beta chain sequences. An Illumina MiSeq was used to sequence the TCRB libraries. The authors processed their data as follows. The kit vendor's proprietary platform handled demultiplexing, trimming and gene mapping. The table was pulled from immuneACCESS by TCRdb, which kept in-frame rearrangements only. Such tables lose some clones; where checked, under half of the loss comes from unresolved V genes, and the rest has no known cause. V, J and clone size derive from that table, while D and trimming were established from the DNA sequence. Recorded for this sample are some 50,000 clones; roughly two thirds of them occurred a single time. Jointly, the top ten make up about 5% of the sample. Reading the label with the study, this specimen's time point is: week 47, end of study. A 20-mer mutant IDH1 peptide at 300 micrograms in Montanide made up each vaccine dose, which was injected subcutaneously together with topical imiquimod. Across visits V03 through V10, patients got a total of eight vaccinations, given in weeks 1, 3, 5, 7, 11, 15, 19 and 23. The donors had newly diagnosed IDH1-mutant astrocytomas of WHO grade 3 or 4 that showed loss of nuclear ATRX. The samples were drawn from NOA16, a multicentre, single-arm, open-label phase I trial in Germany that tested a mutant IDH1 peptide vaccine in humans for the first time. Genomic DNA for TCRB sequencing was isolated from EDTA blood with the DNeasy Blood and Tissue Kit.

Sequencing was performed on peripheral blood mononuclear cells (PBMCs), taken from a glioma patient whose treatment included an IDH1 peptide vaccine. Rearrangement joined TRBV7-9 to TRBJ1-2, with the D gene uncertain. The receptor was derived from a man aged 35 to 55 with glioma. Some clones in this sample may be carry-over from other donors' samples. The DNA sequence is TGTGCCAGCAGCTTAGTTGGGGCTAACTATGGCTACACCTTC. The encoded protein is CASSLVGANYGYTF.